These T cell receptor beta chains were read from a single sample in a study of OX40 agonist ivuxolimab in advanced cancers. Data came from immunoSEQ multiplex PCR; TCRdb stores just in-frame clones and leaves some out. The data hold about 130,000 clones, with 90% observed a single time. The sample consisted of CD4+ or CD8+ T cells sorted from blood, taken in a trial of the OX40 agonist ivuxolimab. These TCRs come from an adult with an advanced solid tumor such as melanoma, head and neck, liver or kidney cancer. Both conserved end residues are part of each CDR3. A D gene is named only where the DNA matches it firmly.

V gene	J gene	D gene	CDR3 DNA	CDR3 protein
TRBV11-2	TRBJ2-2	NA	TGTGCCAGCAGCACCATAGCTGGCACCGGGGAGCTGTTTTTT	CASSTIAGTGELFF
TRBV18	TRBJ1-1	TRBD1	TGTGCCAGCTCACTCTCTACAGGGGTGAGGCTCATGAACACTGAAGCTTTCTTT	CASSLSTGVRLMNTEAFF
TRBV2	TRBJ2-7	TRBD1	TGTGCCAGTCTTCTCGGGACAGGGGACTACGAGCAGTACTTC	CASLLGTGDYEQYF
TRBV7-2	TRBJ1-2	TRBD1	TGTGCCAGCAGCTTAAGTGTTGCGGGAGGGGGACAGGCTGTCTATGGCTACACCTTC	CASSLSVAGGGQAVYGYTF
TRBV19	TRBJ2-2	TRBD2	TGTGCCAGTAGTCGCCGGACTAGCGGGAGTGGCGCCGGGGAGCTGTTTTTT	CASSRRTSGSGAGELFF
TRBV2	TRBJ1-1	NA	TGTGCCAGCAGTGACGGTTACGCGGGGAACACTGAAGCTTTCTTT	CASSDGYAGNTEAFF
TRBV9	TRBJ2-4	NA	TGTGCCAGCAGCGTAGCTGGGGACGGGCAAAACATTCAGTACTTC	CASSVAGDGQNIQYF
TRBV6-5	TRBJ1-3	TRBD1	TGTGCCAGCACTTCAGGAGGGGGCTTGGGAAACACCATATATTTT	CASTSGGGLGNTIYF
TRBV7-9	TRBJ2-3	NA	TGTGCCAGCAGCGTAAAGGCAGATACGCAGTATTTT	CASSVKADTQYF
TRBV5-4	TRBJ2-3	NA	TGTGCCAGCAGCTTGGCGGGAACAGATACGCAGTATTTT	CASSLAGTDTQYF
TRBV21-1	TRBJ2-2	NA	TGTGCCAGCAGCAAAGACAGGCAGGGGACGAACACCGGGGAGCTGTTTTTT	CASSKDRQGTNTGELFF